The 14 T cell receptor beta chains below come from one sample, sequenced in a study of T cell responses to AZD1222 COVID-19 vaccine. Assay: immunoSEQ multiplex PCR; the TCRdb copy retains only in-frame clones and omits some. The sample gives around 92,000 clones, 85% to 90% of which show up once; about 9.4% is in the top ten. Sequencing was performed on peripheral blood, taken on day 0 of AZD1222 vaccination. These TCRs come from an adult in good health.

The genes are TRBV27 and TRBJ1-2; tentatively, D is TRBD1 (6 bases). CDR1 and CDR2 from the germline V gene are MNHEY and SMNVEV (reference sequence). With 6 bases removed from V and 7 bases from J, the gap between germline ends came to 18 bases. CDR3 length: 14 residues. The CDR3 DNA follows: TGTGCCAGCAGCCGAGGGGGGGCGACTGGTGGCTACACCTTC. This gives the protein CASSRGGATGGYTF.

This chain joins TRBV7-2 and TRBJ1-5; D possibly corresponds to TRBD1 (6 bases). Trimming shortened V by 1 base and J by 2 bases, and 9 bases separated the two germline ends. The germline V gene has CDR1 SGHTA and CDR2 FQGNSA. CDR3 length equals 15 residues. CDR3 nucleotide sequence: TGTGCCAGCAGCTTAGGGGGGGCTGGCAATCAGCCCCAGCATTTT. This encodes CASSLGGAGNQPQHF.

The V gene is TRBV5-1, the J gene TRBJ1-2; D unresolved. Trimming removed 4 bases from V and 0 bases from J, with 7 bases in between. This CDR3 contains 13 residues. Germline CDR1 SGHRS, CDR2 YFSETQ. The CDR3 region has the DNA TGCGCCAGCAGCGGTACCACTAACTATGGCTACACCTTC. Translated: CASSGTTNYGYTF.

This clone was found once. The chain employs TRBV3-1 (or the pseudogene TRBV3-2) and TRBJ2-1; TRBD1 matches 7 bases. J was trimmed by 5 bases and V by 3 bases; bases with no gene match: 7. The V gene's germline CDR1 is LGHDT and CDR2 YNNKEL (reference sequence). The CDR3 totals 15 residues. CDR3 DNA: TGTGCCAGCAGCCAGCTGGACAGGTACCACAATGAGCAGTTCTTC. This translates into CASSQLDRYHNEQFF.

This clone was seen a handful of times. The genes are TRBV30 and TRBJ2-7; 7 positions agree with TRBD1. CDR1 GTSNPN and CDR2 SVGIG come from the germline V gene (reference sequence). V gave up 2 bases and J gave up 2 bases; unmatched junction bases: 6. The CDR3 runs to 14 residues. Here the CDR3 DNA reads TGTGCCTGGAGTCCAGGGACAGTAGCCTACGAGCAGTACTTC. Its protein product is CAWSPGTVAYEQYF.

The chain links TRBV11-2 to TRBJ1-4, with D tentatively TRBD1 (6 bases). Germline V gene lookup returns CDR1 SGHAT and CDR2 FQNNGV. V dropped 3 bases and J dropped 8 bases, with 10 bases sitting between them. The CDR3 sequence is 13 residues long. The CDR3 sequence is CASSFAGEEKLFF. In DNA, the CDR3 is TGTGCCAGCAGCTTCGCAGGGGAGGAAAAACTGTTTTTT.

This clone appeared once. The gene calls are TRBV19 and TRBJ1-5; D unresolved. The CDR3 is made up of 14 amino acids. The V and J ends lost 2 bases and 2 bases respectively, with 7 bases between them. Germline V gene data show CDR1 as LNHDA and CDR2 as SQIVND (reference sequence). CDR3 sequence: CASSIMSGNQPQHF. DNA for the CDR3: TGTGCCAGTAGTATAATGAGTGGCAATCAGCCCCAGCATTTT.

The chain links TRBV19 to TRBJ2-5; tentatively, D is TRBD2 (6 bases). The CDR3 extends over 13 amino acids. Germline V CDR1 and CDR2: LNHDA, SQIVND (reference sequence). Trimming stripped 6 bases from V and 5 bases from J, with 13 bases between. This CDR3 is CASRHTSLETQYF. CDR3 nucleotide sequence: TGTGCCAGTAGGCACACTAGCTTGGAGACCCAGTACTTC. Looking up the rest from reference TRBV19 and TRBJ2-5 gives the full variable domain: DGGITQSPKYLFRKEGQNVTLSCEQNLNHDAMYWYRQDPGQGLRLIYYSQIVNDFQKGDIAEGYSVSREKKESFPLTVTSAQKNPTAFYLCASRHTSLETQYFGPGTRLLVL.

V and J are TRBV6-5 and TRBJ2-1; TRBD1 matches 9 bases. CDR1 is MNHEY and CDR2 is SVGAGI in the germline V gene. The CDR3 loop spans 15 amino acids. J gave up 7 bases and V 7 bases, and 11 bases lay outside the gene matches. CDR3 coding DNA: TGTGCCAGCATGAGAGGGGGGACAGGGAAGAATGAGCAGTTCTTC. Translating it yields CASMRGGTGKNEQFF.

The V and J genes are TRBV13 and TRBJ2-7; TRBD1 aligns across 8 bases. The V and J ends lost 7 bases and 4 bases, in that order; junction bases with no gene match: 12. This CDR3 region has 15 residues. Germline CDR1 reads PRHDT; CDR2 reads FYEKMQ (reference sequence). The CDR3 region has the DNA TGTGCCAGCACCCCTCGCGGGACAGGCGGATACGAGCAGTACTTC. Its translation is CASTPRGTGGYEQYF.

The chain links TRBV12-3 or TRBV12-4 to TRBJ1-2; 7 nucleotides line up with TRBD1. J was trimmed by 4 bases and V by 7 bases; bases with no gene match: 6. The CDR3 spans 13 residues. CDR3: CASKRTGSYGYTF. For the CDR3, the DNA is TGTGCCAGCAAACGGACAGGATCCTATGGCTACACCTTC.

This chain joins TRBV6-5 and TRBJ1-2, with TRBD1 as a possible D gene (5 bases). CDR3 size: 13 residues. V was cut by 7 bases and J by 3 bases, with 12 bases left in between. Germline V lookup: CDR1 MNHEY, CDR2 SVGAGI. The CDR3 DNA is TGTGCCAGCATGCAACAGGAGTACTATGGCTACACCTTC. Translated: CASMQQEYYGYTF.

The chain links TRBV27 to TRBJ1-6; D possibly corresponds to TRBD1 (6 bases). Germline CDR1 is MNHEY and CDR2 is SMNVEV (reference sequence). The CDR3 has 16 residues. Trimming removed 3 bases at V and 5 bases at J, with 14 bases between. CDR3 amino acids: CASSFSGGRNNSPLHF. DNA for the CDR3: TGTGCCAGCAGTTTTAGCGGGGGGCGGAATAATTCACCCCTCCACTTT.

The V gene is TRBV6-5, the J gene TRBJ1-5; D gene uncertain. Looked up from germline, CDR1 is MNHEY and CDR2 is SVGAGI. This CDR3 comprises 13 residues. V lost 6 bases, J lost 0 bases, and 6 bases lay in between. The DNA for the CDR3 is TGTGCCAGCAGACAGAATAGCAATCAGCCCCAGCATTTT. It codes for CASRQNSNQPQHF.